What follows are 8 T cell receptor beta chains derived from one specimen sequenced in a study of T cell responses to AZD1222 COVID-19 vaccine. Sequenced by immunoSEQ multiplex PCR; TCRdb stores in-frame clones only, minus some. Of more than 85,000 clones detected, more than 70% appear once; the ten largest clones hold about a sixth. The material was peripheral blood, obtained on day 0 of AZD1222 vaccination. These receptors were collected from an adult in good health.

The chain uses TRBV24-1 and TRBJ2-3; 9 bases map to TRBD1. Germline V gives CDR1 KGHDR, CDR2 SFDVKD. Trimming cost V 5 bases and J 0 bases; bases outside gene matches: 2. CDR3 length equals 15 residues. The CDR3 bases are TGTGCCACCAGTGCCGGGACAGGGAGCACAGATACGCAGTATTTT. It translates to CATSAGTGSTDTQYF.

The genes are TRBV9 and TRBJ2-7; TRBD1 agrees at 7 bases. The V gene's germline CDR1 is SGDLS and CDR2 YYNGEE. With V trimmed by 3 bases and J by 1 base, 4 bases remained unmatched. This CDR3 has 14 residues. This CDR3 reads CASSASTGSYEQYF. The CDR3 DNA sequence: TGTGCCAGCAGCGCCTCGACAGGGTCCTACGAGCAGTACTTC.

V gene TRBV4-1 combines with J gene TRBJ2-5, with D unresolved. The CDR3 is made up of 15 amino acids. Trimming shortened V by 2 bases and J by 0 bases, and 10 bases separated the two germline ends. Per germline, CDR1 MGHRA and CDR2 YSYEKL. CDR3 in amino acids: CASSQRAAYQETQYF. In DNA, the CDR3 is TGCGCCAGCAGCCAACGGGCGGCGTACCAAGAGACCCAGTACTTC.

The rearrangement uses TRBV3-1 (or the pseudogene TRBV3-2) and TRBJ1-2; D remains unclear. Trimming removed 0 bases from V and 5 bases from J, with 7 bases in between. From germline, CDR1 is LGHDT and CDR2 YNNKEL (reference sequence). The CDR3 has 13 amino acids. CDR3 in amino acids: CASSQDGLYGYTF. CDR3 nucleotides: TGTGCCAGCAGCCAAGACGGTTTATATGGCTACACCTTC.

This rearrangement joins TRBV19 to TRBJ2-7, with a weak D call TRBD2 (5 bases). Germline V gives CDR1 LNHDA, CDR2 SQIVND (reference sequence). The ends were cut back, 0 bases at V and 2 bases at J, with 11 bases in the middle. This CDR3 is built from 15 residues. The CDR3: CASSIDVRETYEQYF. CDR3 sequence (DNA): TGTGCCAGTAGTATAGATGTGAGGGAAACCTACGAGCAGTACTTC.

The rearrangement joins TRBV18 to TRBJ2-6; D is ambiguous. The CDR3 has 13 amino acids. V dropped 8 bases and J dropped 0 bases, with 5 bases sitting between them. Germline CDR1 reads KGHSH; CDR2 reads LQKENI. For the CDR3, the DNA is TGTGCCAGCCTACACTCTGGGGCCAACGTCCTGACTTTC. Translating gives CASLHSGANVLTF.

J is TRBJ1-4 and V is TRBV19; D is uncertain. The CDR3 consists of 15 residues. Trimming pared 3 bases from V and 7 bases from J, leaving 15 bases between. Per the germline V gene, CDR1 is LNHDA and CDR2 is SQIVND (reference sequence). The DNA of the CDR3 is TGTGCCAGTAGTATTGGGCAGTCAAGAGGTGAAAAACTGTTTTTT. Translation gives CASSIGQSRGEKLFF.

The V call is TRBV9, the J call TRBJ2-5; possible D gene TRBD2, 5 bases. The CDR3 sequence is 14 residues long. Germline CDR1 SGDLS, CDR2 YYNGEE. V was clipped by 4 bases and J by 4 bases, with 14 bases between them. In nucleotides, the CDR3 is TGTGCCAGCAGCCAAACCCAAGGAGGAGAGACCCAGTACTTC. Translated, it gives CASSQTQGGETQYF.